Following are 26 T cell receptor beta chains from one sample sequenced in a study of T-cell memory formation after mild COVID-19. TCRdb reanalysed the 5' RACE reads using MiXCR and keeps one entry per CDR3 protein. The table shows 100,000 to 150,000 distinct CDR3 sequences, with around 6.3% occurring only once. Sequencing used PBMCs or a T cell subset sorted from them (not recorded which). The receptor set was obtained from an adult woman who had mild COVID-19 (a few samples of this study predate the infection). Cell type and time point are not known.

The CDR3 coding sequence is TGTGCCAGCAGCTCTCGGGACAAGAACACTGAAGCTTTCTTT. Translated, it gives CASSSRDKNTEAFF. The chain recombines TRBV5-4 with TRBJ1-1; maybe TRBD1 (6 bases). The CDR3 has 14 residues. Trimming cost V 3 bases and J 1 base, with 10 bases left between them. CDR1 and CDR2 (germline): SGHNT, YYREEE (reference sequence).

This clonotype has more than one count but fewer than ten. The chain employs TRBV5-1 and TRBJ2-7, with D tentatively TRBD2 (5 bases). CDR1 is SGHRS and CDR2 is YFSETQ in the germline V gene. Trimming took 2 bases from V and 4 from J, leaving 13 bases between them. The CDR3 extends over 14 amino acids. Here the CDR3 reads CASSFTTGNYEQYF. In DNA form, the CDR3 reads TGCGCCAGCAGCTTCACCACGGGGAATTACGAGCAGTACTTC.

This clonotype was seen at least ten times. The V gene is TRBV12-3 or TRBV12-4, the J gene TRBJ1-1; possible D gene TRBD1, 5 bases. The CDR3 is made up of 12 amino acids. Between the trimmed V and J ends, which lost 5 bases and 7 bases, there was a span of 11 bases. The CDR3 nucleotides read TGTGCCAGCAGTCAGGGACGGGGTGAAGCTTTCTTT. Translating it yields CASSQGRGEAFF.

The chain recombines TRBV5-1 with TRBJ1-4; D call uncertain. Germline V CDR1 and CDR2: SGHRS, YFSETQ. The CDR3 runs 13 residues. Trimming left V 0 bases short and J 8 bases short, with 8 bases between. Written as DNA, the CDR3 is TGCGCCAGCAGCTTGGCAATCGGGGAAAAACTGTTTTTT. This sequence encodes CASSLAIGEKLFF. Drawing the rest from reference TRBV5-1 and TRBJ1-4, the complete variable domain is KAGVTQTPRYLIKTRGQQVTLSCSPISGHRSVSWYQQTPGQGLQFLFEYFSETQRNKGNFPGRFSGRQFSNSRSEMNVSTLELGDSALYLCASSLAIGEKLFFGSGTQLSVL.

This clonotype was counted a few times. The chain has TRBV20-1 and TRBJ2-3; D is uncertain. Germline loops: CDR1 DFQATT, CDR2 SNEGSKA (reference sequence). CDR3 length: 14 amino acids. The V end lost 4 bases, the J end lost 14 bases, and 25 bases lay between the germline ends. The CDR3 protein is CSATPPTGAGEWYF. CDR3 DNA: TGCAGTGCTACCCCACCTACTGGCGCCGGAGAATGGTATTTT.

The chain links TRBV5-4 to TRBJ2-3; a possible D gene is TRBD2 (7 bases). V was pared by 3 bases and J by 4 bases, with 15 bases between. This CDR3 spans 15 amino acids. The V gene's germline CDR1 is SGHNT and CDR2 YYREEE (reference sequence). The CDR3 here is CASSSSGGGPDTQYF. As DNA, the CDR3 is TGTGCCAGCAGCTCTAGCGGTGGGGGCCCAGATACGCAGTATTTT.

There are many counts of this clonotype. The chain carries TRBV5-1 and TRBJ2-5, with D perhaps matching TRBD2 (6 bases). CDR1 is SGHRS, CDR2 YFSETQ, per germline. The CDR3 loop spans 12 amino acids. The V end was cut by 4 bases, the J end by 4 bases, with 8 bases between. The CDR3 DNA is TGCGCCAGCAGCCCGGAGGGAGAGACCCAGTACTTC. It translates to CASSPEGETQYF.

Ten or more counts support this clonotype. The V call is TRBV7-9, the J call TRBJ2-1; 7 bases are shared with TRBD2. V was clipped by 5 bases and J by 5 bases; unmatched bases: 15. The CDR3 has 17 amino acids. From germline, CDR1 is SEHNR and CDR2 FQNEAQ (reference sequence). CDR3 region: CASSPGQGKRDNNEQFF. The CDR3 coding sequence is TGTGCCAGCAGCCCCGGCCAGGGCAAGCGGGATAACAATGAGCAGTTCTTC.

The chain joins TRBV6-2 or TRBV6-3 to TRBJ1-5; 8 bases are a match to TRBD1. J lost 1 base, V lost 2 bases, and 10 bases had no gene match. CDR1 is MNHEY, CDR2 SVGEGT, per germline. The CDR3 has 18 residues. The CDR3 sequence: CASSYPGQGKISNQPQHF. CDR3 in DNA: TGTGCCAGCAGTTACCCTGGACAGGGCAAGATAAGCAATCAGCCCCAGCATTTT.

About this clonotype itself: Possible read error: a much larger clone is one base away. V gene TRBV20-1 combines with J gene TRBJ2-7, with TRBD2 matching 7 bases. The CDR3 covers 14 residues. J gave up 7 bases and V 1 base, and 10 bases lay outside the gene matches. Germline V gene sequence: CDR1 DFQATT, CDR2 SNEGSKA (reference sequence). The CDR3 loop is CSARVRAEAGEQYF. DNA for the CDR3: TGCAGTGCTAGAGTCAGGGCCGAAGCGGGAGAGCAGTACTTC.

Only a few counts were recorded for this clonotype. This chain uses TRBV21-1 with TRBJ2-1. TRBV21-1 is listed as a pseudogene. The CDR3 totals 12 residues. The CDR3 DNA follows: TGTGCCAGCAGCAAGCTGGGTAATGAGCAGTTCTTC. Translation: CASSKLGNEQFF.

In its sample, this clonotype was seen a few times. The genes are TRBV5-1 and TRBJ2-5; 9 bases line up with TRBD2. This CDR3 region has 15 residues. V shed 3 bases, J shed 2 bases, and the junction held 5 bases outside the gene matches. Germline CDR1 is SGHRS and CDR2 is YFSETQ. CDR3 loop: CASSSRAGGQETQYF. The CDR3 bases are TGCGCCAGCAGCTCAAGAGCGGGGGGACAAGAGACCCAGTACTTC.

There are a few counts of this clonotype. The chain is built from TRBV7-2 and TRBJ1-5, with 9 bases matching TRBD1. The CDR3 has 16 residues. V lost 0 bases and J lost 3; bases outside the gene matches: 3. CDR1 SGHTA and CDR2 FQGNSA come from the germline V gene. CDR3 in DNA: TGTGCCAGCAGCTTAGCGGGACAGGGTATCAATCAGCCCCAGCATTTT. The encoded protein is CASSLAGQGINQPQHF.

The CDR3 DNA follows: TGCAGTGCTTTTAGCGGGGGGGCCTCCTACAATGAGCAGTTCTTC. Its protein is CSAFSGGASYNEQFF. This chain links TRBV20-1 with TRBJ2-1, with TRBD2 matching 11 bases. CDR3 length equals 15 residues. V lost 5 bases, J lost 0 bases, and 3 bases stayed unmatched. Germline values: CDR1 DFQATT, CDR2 SNEGSKA (reference sequence).

A few counts support this clonotype. V gene TRBV7-3 combines with J gene TRBJ2-7, with a possible D match to TRBD2 (5 bases). The CDR3 extends over 12 amino acids. The germline gives CDR1 SGHTA, CDR2 FQGTGA. Trimming stripped 5 bases from V and 6 bases from J, with 11 bases between. Here the CDR3 DNA reads TGTGCCAGCAGCCTACCAGAGGGCGAGCAGTACTTC. It codes for CASSLPEGEQYF.

V and J are TRBV10-3 and TRBJ2-2; 9 bases map to TRBD1. The length of the CDR3 is 14 residues. J lost 6 bases, V lost 5 bases, and 4 bases had no gene match. Germline assignment: CDR1 ENHRY and CDR2 SYGVKD. Written as DNA, the CDR3 is TGTGCCATCAGTCCCGGGACAGGGTCCGGGGAGCTGTTTTTT. It codes for CAISPGTGSGELFF.

This clonotype came up many times. The chain carries TRBV12-3 or TRBV12-4 and TRBJ2-1; 7 nucleotides match TRBD2. With V trimmed by 6 bases and J by 7 bases, 9 bases remained unmatched. The CDR3 totals 14 residues. The CDR3 DNA is TGTGCCAGCAGGCTGTCGGGGGGACCGAATGAGCAGTTCTTC. Its protein product is CASRLSGGPNEQFF.

This clonotype occurred many times. The chain uses TRBV18 and TRBJ2-7; no firm D call. CDR1 is KGHSH, CDR2 LQKENI, per germline. V lost 0 bases, J lost 3 bases, and 6 bases lay in between. The CDR3 contains 13 residues. CDR3: CASSPPTHYEQYF. The CDR3 DNA reads TGTGCCAGCTCACCACCGACCCACTACGAGCAGTACTTC.

This clonotype was recorded a few times. V gene TRBV7-2 combines with J gene TRBJ2-7; TRBD1 aligns across 8 bases. There are 15 residues in the CDR3. Germline trimming cut 5 bases from V and 2 bases from J; bases unmatched to any gene: 8. CDR1 is SGHTA and CDR2 is FQGNSA in the germline V gene. The CDR3 sequence: CASSGRQGLTYEQYF. CDR3 in DNA: TGTGCCAGCAGCGGGCGACAGGGGTTAACCTACGAGCAGTACTTC.

The V gene is TRBV12-3 or TRBV12-4, the J gene TRBJ2-7; 7 bases map to TRBD1. The ends lost 3 bases at V and 6 bases at J; junction bases unmatched: 5. The CDR3 contains 13 residues. The chain's CDR3 is CASSLHTGAEQYF. The CDR3 bases are TGTGCCAGCAGTTTGCACACAGGGGCCGAGCAGTACTTC.

This clonotype turned up a few times. The J gene is TRBJ1-2, the V gene TRBV7-9; D is ambiguous. CDR1 is SEHNR, CDR2 FQNEAQ, per germline (reference sequence). The V and J ends lost 4 bases and 4 bases respectively, with 13 bases between them. There are 14 residues in the CDR3. CDR3 nucleotides: TGTGCCAGCAGCTCCGACGGGCTCTCCTATGGCTACACCTTC. Residues: CASSSDGLSYGYTF. The entire variable domain, with the rest obtained from reference TRBV7-9 and TRBJ1-2, is as follows: DTGVSQNPRHKITKRGQNVTFRCDPISEHNRLYWYRQTLGQGPEFLTYFQNEAQLEKSRLLSDRFSAERPKGSFSTLEIQRTEQGDSAMYLCASSSDGLSYGYTFGSGTRLTVV.

The chain links TRBV6-5 to TRBJ1-6, with TRBD1 as a possible D gene (6 bases). Trimming left V 6 bases short and J 9 bases short, with 18 bases between. CDR1 MNHEY and CDR2 SVGAGI come from the germline V gene. This CDR3 is 15 amino acids long. The CDR3 DNA follows: TGTGCCAGCAGCATCGGAGAGGGGGGGCGTTCACCCCTCCACTTT. As protein: CASSIGEGGRSPLHF.

In its sample, this clonotype was seen many times. This chain joins TRBV20-1 and TRBJ2-7, with 7 bases that match TRBD1. This CDR3 comprises 15 residues. Losses at the gene ends were 5 bases for V and 2 bases for J; bases not matched to a gene: 12. The germline CDR1 and CDR2 sequences are DFQATT and SNEGSKA (reference sequence). The CDR3 sequence: CSARIPGQRPYEQYF. CDR3 in DNA: TGCAGTGCTCGCATCCCGGGACAGAGGCCCTACGAGCAGTACTTC.

V usage is TRBV5-1 and J usage is TRBJ1-5; D is uncertain. Deletions cut 0 bases from V and 6 bases from J, with 10 bases between. Germline V CDR1 and CDR2: SGHRS, YFSETQ. CDR3 size: 14 residues. The CDR3: CASSLAEGGQPQHF. CDR3 sequence (DNA): TGCGCCAGCAGCTTGGCCGAGGGAGGTCAGCCCCAGCATTTT.

This clonotype was counted a few times. The chain carries TRBV12-3 or TRBV12-4 and TRBJ1-1; TRBD1 matches 7 bases. The CDR3 contains 16 residues. After removal of 2 bases from V and 4 bases from J, the junction contained 10 bases not matched to a gene. This CDR3 is CASSLRSGRGSTEAFF. DNA for the CDR3: TGTGCCAGCAGTTTAAGGTCCGGCAGGGGGAGCACTGAAGCTTTCTTT.

The sample holds many counts of this clonotype. CDR3 loop: CASSLAEGFSSYEQYF. The DNA for the CDR3 is TGTGCCAGCAGCTTAGCGGAGGGGTTCAGCTCCTACGAGCAGTACTTC. The genes are TRBV7-8 and TRBJ2-7, with D possibly being TRBD2 (6 bases). The CDR3 loop spans 16 amino acids. CDR1 is SGHVS, CDR2 FQNEAQ, per germline. V lost 0 bases and J lost 0, with 12 bases in between.